The source of this T cell receptor (beta chain) is a study of blood T cell repertoires in COVID-19. Overall study: Samples representing acute and convalescent COVID-19 were sourced from the United States, Italy and Spain. Sources were T cells, B-cell-depleted T cells, or PBMCs; the material itself was cDNA or gDNA.

This clone was seen more than once but under ten times. Original methodology: Nucleated cell number was recorded as an estimate derived from reference gene primer amplification. TCRdb's copy holds only in-frame clones and misses some; the assay was immunoSEQ multiplex PCR. The V and J calls and clone size come from that table; D and trimming were worked out from the DNA. The sample carries fewer than 150,000 clones, approximately 77% recorded once. Looked up from germline, CDR1 is MNHEY and CDR2 is SVGAGI. With V trimmed by 6 bases and J by 8 bases, 10 bases remained unmatched. This CDR3 spans 14 amino acids.

The sequencing sample was made of peripheral blood. The clonotype originates from a man older than 75 with acute or convalescent COVID-19. The rearrangement links TRBV6-5 to TRBJ1-1; TRBD1 agrees at 9 bases. In nucleotides, the CDR3 is TGTGCCAGCAGACGGGACAGGGTTTCCCTCGAAGCTTTCTTT. This codes for CASRRDRVSLEAFF.